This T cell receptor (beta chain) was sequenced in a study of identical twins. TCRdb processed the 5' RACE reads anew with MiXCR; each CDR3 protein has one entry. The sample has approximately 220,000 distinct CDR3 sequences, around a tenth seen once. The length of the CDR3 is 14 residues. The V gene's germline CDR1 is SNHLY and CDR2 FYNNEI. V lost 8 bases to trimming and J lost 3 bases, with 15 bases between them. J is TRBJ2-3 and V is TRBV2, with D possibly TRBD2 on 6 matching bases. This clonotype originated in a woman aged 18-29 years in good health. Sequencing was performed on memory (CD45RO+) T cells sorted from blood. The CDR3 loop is CASGGRLETDTQYF. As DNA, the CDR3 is TGTGCCAGCGGGGGGAGGCTAGAAACAGATACGCAGTATTTT.